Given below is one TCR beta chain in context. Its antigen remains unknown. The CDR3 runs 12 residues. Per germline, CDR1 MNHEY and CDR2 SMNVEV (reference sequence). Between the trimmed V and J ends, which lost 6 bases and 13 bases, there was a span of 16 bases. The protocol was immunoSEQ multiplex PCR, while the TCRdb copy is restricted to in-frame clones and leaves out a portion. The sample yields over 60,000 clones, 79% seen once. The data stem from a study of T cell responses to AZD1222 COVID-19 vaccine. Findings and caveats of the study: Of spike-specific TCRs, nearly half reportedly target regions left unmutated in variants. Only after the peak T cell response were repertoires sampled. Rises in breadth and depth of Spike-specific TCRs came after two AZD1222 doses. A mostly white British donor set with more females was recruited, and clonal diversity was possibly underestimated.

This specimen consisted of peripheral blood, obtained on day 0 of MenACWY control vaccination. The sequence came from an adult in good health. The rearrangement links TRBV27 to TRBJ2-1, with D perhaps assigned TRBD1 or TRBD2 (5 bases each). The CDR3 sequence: CASSPGPHPQFF. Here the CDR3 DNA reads TGTGCCAGCAGCCCGGGACCCCACCCCCAGTTCTTC.